This is a list of T cell receptor beta chains from one sample in a study of post-analysis software for immune sequencing data. TCRdb re-analysed the PCR reads in MiXCR, keeping a single row per CDR3 protein. The sample includes 700,000 to 900,000 distinct CDR3 sequences, just over 45% seen only once; the top ten take roughly 5%. The sample comprised blood. Every receptor here comes from a girl under 18 with multiple sclerosis. CDR3s include the opening cysteine and the closing phenylalanine or tryptophan. Fields, in order: CDR3 DNA, CDR3 protein, CDR3 length, V gene, J gene, D gene, clone size. The D gene is left open where the match is weak. Expanded clones are given a class, and other clones once, few, many or no size at all.

TGTGCCAGCAGCTTTGGGCTAGCGGAACAAGAGACCCAGTACTTC,CASSFGLAEQETQYF,15,TRBV13,TRBJ2-5,TRBD2,.
TGTGCCAGCAGGGCTAGCGGGATGACCTACGAGCAGTACTTC,CASRASGMTYEQYF,14,TRBV28,TRBJ2-7,TRBD2,once
TGTGCCATCAGTGGACTAGCGGGAGCCGGTACGGAGACCCAGTACTTC,CAISGLAGAGTETQYF,16,TRBV10-3,TRBJ2-5,TRBD2,few
TGTGCCAGCAGCCGTCGTTTAGGACTAGCGGTGAGCACAGATACGCAGTATTTT,CASSRRLGLAVSTDTQYF,18,TRBV14,TRBJ2-3,TRBD2,.
TGTGCCAGCAGCTTAGAGGCAGGGGGTGATGGCTACACCTTC,CASSLEAGGDGYTF,14,TRBV7-9,TRBJ1-2,TRBD1,.
TGCAGTGCTAGAGATGGACGGGCCGCGACAGATACGCAGTATTTT,CSARDGRAATDTQYF,15,TRBV20-1,TRBJ2-3,.,.
TGCAGCGTTGAAGAGAGCGGACTTTACGAGCAGTACTTC,CSVEESGLYEQYF,13,TRBV29-1,TRBJ2-7,.,few
TGTGCCAGCACCCAGCGGGAGGTCTACAATGAGCAGTTCTTC,CASTQREVYNEQFF,14,TRBV5-5,TRBJ2-1,TRBD2,.
TGCGCCAGCAGCTTGGGAAGCCTGGCGGGAGTTGGAGAGACCCAGTACTTC,CASSLGSLAGVGETQYF,17,TRBV5-1,TRBJ2-5,TRBD2,.
TGTGCCAGCAAGGGCGGGACTAGCGGTACCAGGCCCGAGACCCAGTACTTC,CASKGGTSGTRPETQYF,17,TRBV2,TRBJ2-5,TRBD2,few
TGCGCCAGCAGCTTGGGGCCTCGACAGGGCGGTAAAGGCTACGAGCAGTACTTC,CASSLGPRQGGKGYEQYF,18,TRBV5-1,TRBJ2-7,TRBD1,.
TGTGCCACCAGCAAAGGATACACAGATACGCAGTATTTT,CATSKGYTDTQYF,13,TRBV15,TRBJ2-3,.,.
TGTGCCAGCAGCTTAATTGGACTAGCGGGAGTAAATGAGCAGTTCTTC,CASSLIGLAGVNEQFF,16,TRBV7-2,TRBJ2-1,TRBD2,.
TGCAGCGTTGAAGGGGTCCCCTTATTCTACAATGAGCAGTTCTTC,CSVEGVPLFYNEQFF,15,TRBV29-1,TRBJ2-1,.,.
TGTGCCAGCAGCTTAAGGGGAACCGGGACAGGGAACTATGGCTACACCTTC,CASSLRGTGTGNYGYTF,17,TRBV7-8,TRBJ1-2,TRBD1,.
TGCGCCGGCAGCTTGGCCGGTCTAGCGGGAGGCGAGCAGTACTTC,CAGSLAGLAGGEQYF,15,TRBV5-1,TRBJ2-7,TRBD2,.
TGCGCCAGCAGCCTAGGACACCCCAAAGAGACCCAGTACTTC,CASSLGHPKETQYF,14,TRBV5-5,TRBJ2-5,.,.
TGTGCCAGCAGCAGACTCGAAGCGGGAGGTCTTTACGAGCAGTACTTC,CASSRLEAGGLYEQYF,16,TRBV7-8,TRBJ2-7,TRBD2,.
TGCGCCAGCAGCCAAGTTACGACAGGGTCAAGGGATTCACCCCTCCACTTT,CASSQVTTGSRDSPLHF,17,TRBV4-1,TRBJ1-6,TRBD1,.
TGTGCCACCAGCCACGGTGGGGAGACCCAGTACTTC,CATSHGGETQYF,12,TRBV24-1,TRBJ2-5,.,.
TGTGCCAGCAGCCAAGAAACGGGGGTGAACACTGAAGCTTTCTTT,CASSQETGVNTEAFF,15,TRBV4-2,TRBJ1-1,.,.
TGTGCCATACAGACAGGCACTAGCTCCTACGAGCAGTACTTC,CAIQTGTSSYEQYF,14,TRBV10-3,TRBJ2-7,.,.
TGTGCCAGCGGGCAAGACAGGGTCAATGGGCAGTTCTTC,CASGQDRVNGQFF,13,TRBV6-6,TRBJ2-1,TRBD1,.
TGTGCCAGCGGCCCCACGGGCGGTGGGGCCAACGTCCTGACTTTC,CASGPTGGGANVLTF,15,TRBV6-2/TRBV6-3,TRBJ2-6,.,few
TGCAGTGCTAGAGATAGAACTAGCGGGAGGAGGGGAATGATCCAGTACTTC,CSARDRTSGRRGMIQYF,17,TRBV20-1,TRBJ2-5,TRBD2,few
TGTGCCACCGCTAGCGGGAGCACAGATACGCAGTATTTT,CATASGSTDTQYF,13,TRBV24-1,TRBJ2-3,TRBD2,.
TGTGCCAGCTCACCCCGGAGGGGACAGGGGCCAGATACGCAGTATTTT,CASSPRRGQGPDTQYF,16,TRBV18,TRBJ2-3,TRBD1,.
TGCAGCGTGTCAACAGGGGACACTGGCTACACCTTC,CSVSTGDTGYTF,12,TRBV29-1,TRBJ1-2,TRBD1,few
TGTGCCAGCAGTTCGGGACTCCTTTACACAGATACGCAGTATTTT,CASSSGLLYTDTQYF,15,TRBV12-3/TRBV12-4,TRBJ2-3,.,few
TGTGCCAGCAGCTCAGCCGGGACTAGGGCTTACAATGAGCAGTTCTTC,CASSSAGTRAYNEQFF,16,TRBV3-1,TRBJ2-1,TRBD2,.
TGTGCCAACAGTTTGCGGGAATCCTACGAGCAGTACTTC,CANSLRESYEQYF,13,TRBV27,TRBJ2-7,.,.
TGCAGCGCTGGAGCGGGAGGGAAATTCGAGCAGTACTTC,CSAGAGGKFEQYF,13,TRBV29-1,TRBJ2-7,TRBD2,.
TGTGCCAGCAGTTTACTGGCTCAGGGAGAGCAGTACTTC,CASSLLAQGEQYF,13,TRBV12-3/TRBV12-4,TRBJ2-7,.,.
TGTGCCAGCAGCCCTCGATGGGGGAACGAGCAGTACTTC,CASSPRWGNEQYF,13,TRBV9,TRBJ2-7,.,.
TGTGCCAGCAGTTTTATCCCCACTGAAGCTTTCTTT,CASSFIPTEAFF,12,TRBV12-3/TRBV12-4,TRBJ1-1,.,few
TGTGCCAGCAGTTACGCCAAGACCGGGCCCCTGGACTACGAGCAGTACTTC,CASSYAKTGPLDYEQYF,17,TRBV6-6,TRBJ2-7,.,.
TGTGCCAGCAGGCGACAGGACACAGATACGCAGTATTTT,CASRRQDTDTQYF,13,TRBV3-1,TRBJ2-3,.,few
TGCGCCAGCAGATCAGGGGTCGGCGGGGCCAACGTCCTGACTTTC,CASRSGVGGANVLTF,15,TRBV4-3,TRBJ2-6,.,few
TGCGCCAGCAGCGTTTCAGGGATCTTTGAGCAGTTCTTC,CASSVSGIFEQFF,13,TRBV5-1,TRBJ2-1,.,.
TGCAGTGCTAGGTCCGGGACAGGCTACGAGCAGTACTTC,CSARSGTGYEQYF,13,TRBV20-1,TRBJ2-7,TRBD1,.
TGTGCCAGCAGCCCTTTAGGACTAGCGGGAGGTCGGAACATTCAGTACTTC,CASSPLGLAGGRNIQYF,17,TRBV28,TRBJ2-4,TRBD2,.
TGCGCCAGCAGCCCCGAGGGACACGGCACAGATACGCAGTATTTT,CASSPEGHGTDTQYF,15,TRBV5-1,TRBJ2-3,.,.
TGTGCCAGCAGGACAGGGGGATTGAACACTGAAGCTTTCTTT,CASRTGGLNTEAFF,14,TRBV6-2/TRBV6-3,TRBJ1-1,TRBD1,.
TGTGCCAGCAGTTTTCTGGCTGGGGCCAAAAACATTCAGTACTTC,CASSFLAGAKNIQYF,15,TRBV12-3/TRBV12-4,TRBJ2-4,.,.
TGTGCCAGCAGCTTAGCCTCCGGGACTGATTCCTACGAGCAGTACTTC,CASSLASGTDSYEQYF,16,TRBV7-9,TRBJ2-7,.,.
TGCGCCAGCAGCCATTCCGGGACAGGGTATAATGAGCAGTTCTTC,CASSHSGTGYNEQFF,15,TRBV4-3,TRBJ2-1,TRBD1,few
TGTGCCAGCAGCGGGAGCAGCAACGAGCAGTACTTC,CASSGSSNEQYF,12,TRBV7-9,TRBJ2-7,.,.
TGCGCCAGCAGCGAACAGGGATATGGCACTGAAGCTTTCTTT,CASSEQGYGTEAFF,14,TRBV4-3,TRBJ1-1,.,.
TGTGCCAGCAGCCCGCCGGGTTACAATGAGTGGCAGTTCTTC,CASSPPGYNEWQFF,14,TRBV6-5,TRBJ2-1,.,.